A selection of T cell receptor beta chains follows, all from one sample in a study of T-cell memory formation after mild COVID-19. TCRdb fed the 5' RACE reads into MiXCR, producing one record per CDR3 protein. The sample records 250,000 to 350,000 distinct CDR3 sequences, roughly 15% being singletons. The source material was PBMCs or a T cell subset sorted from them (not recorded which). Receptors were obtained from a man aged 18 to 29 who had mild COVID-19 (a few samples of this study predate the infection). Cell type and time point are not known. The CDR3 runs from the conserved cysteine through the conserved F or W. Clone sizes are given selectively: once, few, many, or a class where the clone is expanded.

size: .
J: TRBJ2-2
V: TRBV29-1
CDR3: CSGRGSNTGELFF

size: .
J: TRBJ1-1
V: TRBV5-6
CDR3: CASSLGEWGGEAFF

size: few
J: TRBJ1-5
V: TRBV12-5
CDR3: CASGLDYRDNHNQPQHF

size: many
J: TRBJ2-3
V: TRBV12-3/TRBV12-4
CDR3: CASSRPPATDTQYF

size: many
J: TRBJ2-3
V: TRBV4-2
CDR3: CASSQDPSRGGATDTQYF

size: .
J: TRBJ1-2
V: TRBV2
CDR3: CAYHGGNTNYGYTF

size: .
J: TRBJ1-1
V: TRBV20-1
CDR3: CSASNRGNTEAFF

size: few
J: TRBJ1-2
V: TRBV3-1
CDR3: CASSQSWDYGYTF

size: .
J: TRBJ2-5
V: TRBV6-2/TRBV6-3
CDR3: CASVTGGGQETQYF

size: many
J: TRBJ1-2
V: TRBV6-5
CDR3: CASRRTSGGRWESYTF

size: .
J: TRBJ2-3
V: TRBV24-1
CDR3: CATRGSGRTDTQYF

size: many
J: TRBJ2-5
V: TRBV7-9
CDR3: CASSTRPGQRYQETQYF

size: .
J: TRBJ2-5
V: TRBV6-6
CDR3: CASSFRLAPETQYF

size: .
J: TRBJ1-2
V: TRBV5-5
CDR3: CASSWTGTDLYGYTF

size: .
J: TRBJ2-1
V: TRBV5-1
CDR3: CASNLAGGPVEQFF

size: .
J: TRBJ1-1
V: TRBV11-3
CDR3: CASAPRMGREAFF

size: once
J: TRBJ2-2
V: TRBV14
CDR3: CASSQDPSRGGRTGELFF

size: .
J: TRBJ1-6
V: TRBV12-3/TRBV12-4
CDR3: CASHRGDRESPLHF

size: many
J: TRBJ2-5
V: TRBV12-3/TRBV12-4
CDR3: CASSLGNLGTQYF

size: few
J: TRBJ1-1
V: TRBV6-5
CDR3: CASSYSRTGEAFF

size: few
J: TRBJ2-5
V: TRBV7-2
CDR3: CASSLSRERTQYF

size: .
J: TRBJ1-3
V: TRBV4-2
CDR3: CASSQDPGQGGNTIYF

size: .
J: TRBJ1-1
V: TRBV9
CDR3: CASSSDRGETSFF

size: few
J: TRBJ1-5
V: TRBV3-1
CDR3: CASSPDRGNQPQHF

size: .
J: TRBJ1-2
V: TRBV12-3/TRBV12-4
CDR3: CASIIYGGYGYTF

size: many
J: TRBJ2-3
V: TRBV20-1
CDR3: CSATPGQGISSTDTQYF

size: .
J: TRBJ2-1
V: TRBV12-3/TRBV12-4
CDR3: CASTPGPYNEQFF

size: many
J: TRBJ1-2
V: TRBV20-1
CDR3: CSARVEDLSYGYTF

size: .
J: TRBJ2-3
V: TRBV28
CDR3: CASSPLEAGGLQDTQYF

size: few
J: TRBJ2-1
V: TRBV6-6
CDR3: CASGATTYNEQFF

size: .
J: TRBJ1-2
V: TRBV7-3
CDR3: CASSLRSAGNYGYTF

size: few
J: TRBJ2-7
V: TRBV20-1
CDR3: CSATQVSRAYEQYF

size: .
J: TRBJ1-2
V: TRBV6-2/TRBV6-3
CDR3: CASSPTDRSYTF

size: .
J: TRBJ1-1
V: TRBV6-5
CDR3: CASSYKEGAEAFF

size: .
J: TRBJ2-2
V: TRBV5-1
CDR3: CASSRDRLNTGELFF

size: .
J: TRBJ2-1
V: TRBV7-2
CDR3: CASSQWTGTYNEQFF

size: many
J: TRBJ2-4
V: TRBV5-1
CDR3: CASSRDRGFHIQYF

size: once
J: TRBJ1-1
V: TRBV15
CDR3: CATSRRGSQSVAFF

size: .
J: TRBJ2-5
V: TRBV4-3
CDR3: CASSQDSRRETQYF

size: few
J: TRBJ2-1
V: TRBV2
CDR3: CASSESHGLNEQFF

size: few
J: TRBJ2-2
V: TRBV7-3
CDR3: CASSLVGRGTGELFF

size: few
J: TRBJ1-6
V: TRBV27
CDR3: CASSLRGTVSSPLHF

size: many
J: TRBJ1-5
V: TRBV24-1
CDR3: CATSDAGTYQPQHF

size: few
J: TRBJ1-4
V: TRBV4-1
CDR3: CASSQDAEKLFF

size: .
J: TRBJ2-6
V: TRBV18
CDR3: CASSPDRGGANVLTF

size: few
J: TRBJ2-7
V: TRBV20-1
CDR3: CSARDPHTFYEQYF

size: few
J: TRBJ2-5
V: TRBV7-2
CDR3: CASSLIFQGAYLETQYF

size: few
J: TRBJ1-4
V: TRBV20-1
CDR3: CSARPGQGLEKLFF

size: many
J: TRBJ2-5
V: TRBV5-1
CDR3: CASSSALDGLLQETQYF

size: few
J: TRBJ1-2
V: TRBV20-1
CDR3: CSAKGQGYTF

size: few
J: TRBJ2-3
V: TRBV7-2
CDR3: CASSPDVADTQYF

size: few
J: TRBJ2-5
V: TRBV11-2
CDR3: CASSSPTRGLVGRETQYF

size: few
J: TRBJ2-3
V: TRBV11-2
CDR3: CASASGTGVSDTQYF

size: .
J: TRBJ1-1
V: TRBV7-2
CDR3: CASSLGQGAFEAFF

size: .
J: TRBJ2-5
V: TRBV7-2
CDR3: CASSPAGHRAETQYF

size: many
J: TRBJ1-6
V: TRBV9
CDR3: CASSQVQDSPLHF

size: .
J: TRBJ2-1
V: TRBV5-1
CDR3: CASSAGQGVRQFF

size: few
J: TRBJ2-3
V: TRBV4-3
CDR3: CASSQETSYSTDTQYF

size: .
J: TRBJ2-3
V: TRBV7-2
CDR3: CASSLAIKDTQYF

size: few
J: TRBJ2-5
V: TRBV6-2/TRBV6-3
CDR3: CASSYLAFQETQYF